This T cell receptor beta chain appears in the sequencing data of a study of cytomegalovirus exposure and HLA in healthy donors. This clone showed up just once. Its antigen is as yet unknown. General study results and limits: A few chains linked to CMV were shown in vitro to be specific for CMV antigens. Researchers counted around 170 TCR beta chains as cytomegalovirus-associated. Most observed TCR sequences were rare, whereas some public TCRs were detected in many donors. Cytomegalovirus status, reportedly, was diagnosed with high specificity and sensitivity by the classifier.

Profiling relied on immunoSEQ multiplex PCR, and the TCRdb table lists in-frame clones only, not all of them. The sample consists of about 120,000 clones, 85% to 90% of them appearing once. CDR1 is SGDLS, CDR2 YYNGEE, per germline. There are 15 residues in the CDR3. V lost 4 bases to trimming and J lost 2 bases; unmatched junction nucleotides: 7. The chain has TRBV9 and TRBJ2-7; 9 bases align to TRBD1. The receptor comes from a woman aged 25 to 39 in good health and CMV-seronegative. Sequencing was done on a sample of PBMCs. This CDR3 reads CASSFGQGPPYEQYF. CDR3 DNA: TGTGCCAGCAGCTTCGGACAGGGGCCTCCCTACGAGCAGTACTTC.